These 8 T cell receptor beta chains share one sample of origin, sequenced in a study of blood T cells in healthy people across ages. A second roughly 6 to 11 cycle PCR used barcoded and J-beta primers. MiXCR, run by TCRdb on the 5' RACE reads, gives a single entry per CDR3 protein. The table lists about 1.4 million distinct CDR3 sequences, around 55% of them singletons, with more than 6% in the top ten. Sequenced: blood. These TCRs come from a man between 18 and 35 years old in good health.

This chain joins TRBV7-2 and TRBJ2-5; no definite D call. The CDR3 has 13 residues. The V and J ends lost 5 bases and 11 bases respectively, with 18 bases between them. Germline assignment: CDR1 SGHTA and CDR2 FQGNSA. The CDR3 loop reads CASSPYLLYEQYF. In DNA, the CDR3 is TGTGCCAGCAGCCCTTACCTCCTATATGAGCAGTACTTC.

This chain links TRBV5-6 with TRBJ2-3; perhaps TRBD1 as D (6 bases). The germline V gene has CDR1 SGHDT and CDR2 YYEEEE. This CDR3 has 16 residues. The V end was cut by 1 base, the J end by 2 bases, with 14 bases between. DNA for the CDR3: TGTGCCAGCAGCTTGACCACAGGGTCTGACACAGATACGCAGTATTTT. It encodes CASSLTTGSDTDTQYF. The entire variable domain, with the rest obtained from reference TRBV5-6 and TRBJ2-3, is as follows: DAGVTQSPTHLIKTRGQQVTLRCSPKSGHDTVSWYQQALGQGPQFIFQYYEEEERQRGNFPDRFSGHQFPNYSSELNVNALLLGDSALYLCASSLTTGSDTDTQYFGPGTRLTVL.

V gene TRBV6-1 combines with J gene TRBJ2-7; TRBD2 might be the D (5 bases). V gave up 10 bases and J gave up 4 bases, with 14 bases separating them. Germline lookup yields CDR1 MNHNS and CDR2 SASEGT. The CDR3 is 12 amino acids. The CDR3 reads CAIKGLQYEQYF. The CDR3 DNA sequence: TGTGCCATCAAAGGACTGCAGTACGAGCAGTACTTC.

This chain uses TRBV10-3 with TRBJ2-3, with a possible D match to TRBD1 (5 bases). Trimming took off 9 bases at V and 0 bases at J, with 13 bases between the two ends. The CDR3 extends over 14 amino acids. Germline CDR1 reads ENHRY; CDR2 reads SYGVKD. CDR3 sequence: CAITLDSSTDTQYF. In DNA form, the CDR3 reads TGTGCCATAACTTTAGACAGTAGCACAGATACGCAGTATTTT.

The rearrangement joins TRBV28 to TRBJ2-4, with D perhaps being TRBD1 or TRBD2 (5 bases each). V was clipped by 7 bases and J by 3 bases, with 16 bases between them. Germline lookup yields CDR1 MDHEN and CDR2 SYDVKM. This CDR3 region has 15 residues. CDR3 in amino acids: CASTPPGLGKNIQYF. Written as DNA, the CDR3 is TGTGCCAGCACCCCTCCGGGGCTAGGCAAAAACATTCAGTACTTC.

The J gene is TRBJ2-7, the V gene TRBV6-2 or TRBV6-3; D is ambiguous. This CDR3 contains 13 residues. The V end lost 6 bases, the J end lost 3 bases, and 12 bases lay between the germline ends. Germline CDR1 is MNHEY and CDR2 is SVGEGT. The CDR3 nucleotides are TGTGCCAGCAGCGGAAGTGTGGTCTACGAGCAGTACTTC. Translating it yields CASSGSVVYEQYF.

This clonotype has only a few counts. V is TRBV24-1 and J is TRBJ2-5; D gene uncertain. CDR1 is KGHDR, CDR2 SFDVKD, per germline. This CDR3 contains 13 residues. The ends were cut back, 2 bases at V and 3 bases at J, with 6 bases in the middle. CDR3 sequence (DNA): TGTGCCACCAGTGATTGGTCTGAAGAGACCCAGTACTTC. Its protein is CATSDWSEETQYF.

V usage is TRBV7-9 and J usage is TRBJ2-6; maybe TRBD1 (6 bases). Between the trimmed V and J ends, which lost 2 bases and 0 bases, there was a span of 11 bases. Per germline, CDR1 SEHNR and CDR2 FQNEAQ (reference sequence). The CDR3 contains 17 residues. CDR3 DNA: TGTGCCAGCAGCTTACGGGACACCAGCTCTGGGGCCAACGTCCTGACTTTC. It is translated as CASSLRDTSSGANVLTF.